This T cell receptor beta chain is from a study of blood T cells in healthy people across ages. Every donor gave ten milliliters of peripheral blood. CDR3 size: 14 residues. With 4 bases clipped from V and 10 bases from J, the junction kept 10 bases outside the gene matches. Germline CDR1 and CDR2: KGHSH and LQKENI. The second PCR ran about 6 to 11 cycles with a sample-barcoded 5' primer and J-beta primers. TCRdb re-derived calls from the 5' RACE reads in MiXCR, one entry per CDR3 protein. Among 850,000 to 1,000,000 distinct CDR3 sequences listed, roughly 52% were seen once. The gene calls are TRBV18 and TRBJ2-1, with TRBD1 matching 7 bases. Sequencing was done on a sample of blood. The source is a man aged 30-40 years in good health. CDR3 residues: CASSLGDGRGEQFF. The CDR3 DNA reads as TGTGCCAGCTCACTGGGGGACGGCAGGGGGGAGCAGTTCTTC.